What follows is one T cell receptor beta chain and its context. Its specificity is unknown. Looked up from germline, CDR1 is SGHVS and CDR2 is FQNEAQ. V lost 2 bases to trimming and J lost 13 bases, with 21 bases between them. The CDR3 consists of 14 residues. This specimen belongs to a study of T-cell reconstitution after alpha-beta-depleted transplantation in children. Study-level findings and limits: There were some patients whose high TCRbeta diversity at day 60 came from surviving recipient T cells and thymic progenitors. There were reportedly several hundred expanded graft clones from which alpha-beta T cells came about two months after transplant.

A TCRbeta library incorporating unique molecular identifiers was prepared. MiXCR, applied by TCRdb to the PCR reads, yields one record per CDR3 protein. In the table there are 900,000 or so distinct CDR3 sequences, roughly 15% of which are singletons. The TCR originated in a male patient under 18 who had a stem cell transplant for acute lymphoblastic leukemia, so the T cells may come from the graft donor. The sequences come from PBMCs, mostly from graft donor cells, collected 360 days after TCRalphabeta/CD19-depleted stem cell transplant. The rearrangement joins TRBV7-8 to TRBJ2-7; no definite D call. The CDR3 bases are TGTGCCAGCAGCTTACCTACTATGGATCCGTCCCCTTACTTC. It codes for CASSLPTMDPSPYF.